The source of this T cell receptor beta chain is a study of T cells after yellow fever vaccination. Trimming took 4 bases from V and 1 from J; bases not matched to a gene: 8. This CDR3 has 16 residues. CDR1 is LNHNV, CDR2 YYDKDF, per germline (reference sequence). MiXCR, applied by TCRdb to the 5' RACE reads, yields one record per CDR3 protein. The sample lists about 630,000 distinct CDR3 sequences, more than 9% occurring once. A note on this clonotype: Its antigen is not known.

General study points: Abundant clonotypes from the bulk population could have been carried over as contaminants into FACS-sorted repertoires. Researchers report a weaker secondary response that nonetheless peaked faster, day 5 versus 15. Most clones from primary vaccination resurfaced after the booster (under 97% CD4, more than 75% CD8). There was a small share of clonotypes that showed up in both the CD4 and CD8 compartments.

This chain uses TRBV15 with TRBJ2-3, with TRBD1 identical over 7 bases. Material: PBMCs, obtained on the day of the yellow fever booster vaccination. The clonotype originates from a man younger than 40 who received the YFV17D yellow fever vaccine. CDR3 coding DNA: TGTGCCACCAGCACCGGGACAGCATATGGCACAGATACGCAGTATTTT. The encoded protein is CATSTGTAYGTDTQYF.